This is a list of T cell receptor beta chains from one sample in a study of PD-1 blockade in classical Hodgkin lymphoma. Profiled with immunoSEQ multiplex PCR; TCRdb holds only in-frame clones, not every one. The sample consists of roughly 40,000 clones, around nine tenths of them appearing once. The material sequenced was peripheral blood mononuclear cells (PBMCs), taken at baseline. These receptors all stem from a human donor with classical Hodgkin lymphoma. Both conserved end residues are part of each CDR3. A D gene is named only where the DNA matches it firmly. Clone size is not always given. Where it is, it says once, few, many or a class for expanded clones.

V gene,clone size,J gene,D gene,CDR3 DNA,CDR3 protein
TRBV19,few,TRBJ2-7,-,TGTGCCAGTACCGGATGGGGATCCTACGAGCAGTACTTC,CASTGWGSYEQYF
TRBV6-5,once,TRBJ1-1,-,TGTGCCAGCAGTTACCGTCGGACGAACACTGAAGCTTTCTTT,CASSYRRTNTEAFF
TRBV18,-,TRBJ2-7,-,TGTGCCAGCTCACCCGGCCCACACGGCTACGAGCAGCACTTC,CASSPGPHGYEQHF
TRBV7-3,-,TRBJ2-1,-,TGTGCCAGCAGCTTAATCCAGGCGAGCTCCTACAATGAGCAGTTCTTC,CASSLIQASSYNEQFF
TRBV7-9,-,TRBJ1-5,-,TGTGCCAGCAGCGGGGCAGGGAAACAGCCCCAGCATTTT,CASSGAGKQPQHF
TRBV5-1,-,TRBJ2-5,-,TGCGCCAGCAGACGTACAGGGTCTGAGACCCAGTACTTC,CASRRTGSETQYF
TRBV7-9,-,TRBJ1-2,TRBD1,TGTGCCAGCACCAAGACAGGGAAGGACTATGGCTACACCTTC,CASTKTGKDYGYTF
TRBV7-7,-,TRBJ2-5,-,TGTGCCAGCAGCTTAAACAGAAAAGAGACCCAGTACTTC,CASSLNRKETQYF
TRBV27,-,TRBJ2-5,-,TGTGCCAGCAGTTGGGGCGGTCTAACGGGAGAGGAGCAGTACTTC,CASSWGGLTGEEQYF
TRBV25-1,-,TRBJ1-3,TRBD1,TGTGCCAGCGAAAGAGCGATGGGACAGGGGGCTGGAAACACCATATATTTT,CASERAMGQGAGNTIYF
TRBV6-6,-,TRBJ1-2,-,TGTGCCACTACCACCGGGACAAACTTTTATAACTATGGCTACACCTTC,CATTTGTNFYNYGYTF
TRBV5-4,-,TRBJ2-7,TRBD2,TGTGCCAGCAGCCCCCGCGGTAGGGCGGGGGGGGACGAGCAGTACTTC,CASSPRGRAGGDEQYF
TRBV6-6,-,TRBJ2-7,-,TGTGCCAGCAGTTACGCAACAGACTCCTACGAGCAGTACTTC,CASSYATDSYEQYF
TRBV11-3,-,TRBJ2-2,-,TGTGCCAGCAGCTTTCAAAACTTGAACACCGGGGAGCTGTTTTTT,CASSFQNLNTGELFF
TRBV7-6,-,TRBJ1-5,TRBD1,TGTGCCAGCAGCTTAGCACCGGGACAGGGGGCCGGTCAGCCCCAGCATTTT,CASSLAPGQGAGQPQHF
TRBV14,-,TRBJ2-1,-,TGTGCCAGCAGCCGGGGCGAGGGGTACAATGAGCAGTTCTTC,CASSRGEGYNEQFF
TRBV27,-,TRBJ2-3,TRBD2,TGTGCCAGCAGTCCGCCACGAAGGAGGACTAGCGGGGGGGCGGGCACAGATACGCAGTATTTT,CASSPPRRRTSGGAGTDTQYF
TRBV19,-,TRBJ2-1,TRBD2,TGTGCCAGTAGTATCGGCACAGGACTAGGGGATGAGCAGTTCTTC,CASSIGTGLGDEQFF
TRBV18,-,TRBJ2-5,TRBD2,TGTGCCAGCTCACCACCTAGCGGGAGAGAGACCCAGTACTTC,CASSPPSGRETQYF
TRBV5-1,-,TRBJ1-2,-,TGCGCCAGCAGCTTGGGAAGGGGGATCTATGGCTACACCTTC,CASSLGRGIYGYTF
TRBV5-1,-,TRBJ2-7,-,TGCGCCAGCAGCTTCCGAGGGGCCTCCGAGCAGTACTTC,CASSFRGASEQYF
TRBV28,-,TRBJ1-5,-,TGTGCCAGCAGTCTTTACAGGGAATATAGCAATCAGCCCCAGCATTTT,CASSLYREYSNQPQHF
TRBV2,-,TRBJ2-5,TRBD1,TGTGCCAGCAGTAAGGGACAGGGGATGCAAGAGACCCAGTACTTC,CASSKGQGMQETQYF
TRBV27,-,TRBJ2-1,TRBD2,TGTGCCAGCAGGGCACTAGCGGGAGGAAATGAGCAGTTCTTC,CASRALAGGNEQFF
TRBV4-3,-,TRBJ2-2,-,TGCGCCAGCAGCCAATCTAGTGGCCTAAACACCGGGGAGCTGTTTTTT,CASSQSSGLNTGELFF
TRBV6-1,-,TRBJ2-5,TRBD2,TGTGCCAGCAGTGGACTAGCGGGAGTTGAGACCCAGTACTTC,CASSGLAGVETQYF
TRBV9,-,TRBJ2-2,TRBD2,TGTGCCAGCAGCGTAAGCGGGATAAACACCGGGGAGCTGTTTTTT,CASSVSGINTGELFF
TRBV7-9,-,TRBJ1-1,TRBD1,TGTGCCAGCAGCTTACTCGGACAGGGTACTGAAGCTTTCTTT,CASSLLGQGTEAFF
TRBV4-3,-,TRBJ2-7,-,TGCGCCAGCAGCCAAGACAGAGGGAACTCCTACGAGCAGTACTTC,CASSQDRGNSYEQYF
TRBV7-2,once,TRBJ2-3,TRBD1,TGTGCCAGCAGCCAGCAAAGGACAGGGATGGATACGCAGTATTTT,CASSQQRTGMDTQYF
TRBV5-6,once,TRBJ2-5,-,TGTGCCAGCAGCACAGGGTTGCGGGAGACCCAGTACTTC,CASSTGLRETQYF
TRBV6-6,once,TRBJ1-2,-,TGTGCCAGCAGTTTAGCAGGGACCTATGGCTACACCTTC,CASSLAGTYGYTF
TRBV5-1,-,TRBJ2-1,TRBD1,TGCGCCAGCAAGGGACAGGGTTCCTACAATGAGCAGTTCTTC,CASKGQGSYNEQFF
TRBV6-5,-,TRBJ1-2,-,TGTGCCAGCAGTTACGACAACTACTATGGCTACACCTTC,CASSYDNYYGYTF
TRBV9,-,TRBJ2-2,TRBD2,TGTGCCAGCAGCGTAGAGGGAGGGAGGGAGCTGTTTTTT,CASSVEGGRELFF